This TCR beta chain was sequenced in a study of CD4 T cells in relation to SARS-CoV-2 and coronaviruses. Study-level findings and limits: Culture-expanded clones reflect memory recall rather than primary priming during culture.

The CDR3 spans 15 residues. Germline V lookup: CDR1 LNHDA, CDR2 SQIVND (reference sequence). V lost 6 bases and J 5 bases, leaving 16 bases between the germline ends. Repertoires were generated with immunoSEQ multiplex PCR, while TCRdb's copy carries only in-frame clones and drops some. The sample records approximately 36,000 clones, over 75% being singletons. A word on this clone: The target antigen is unknown.

The chain carries TRBV19 and TRBJ2-2; tentative D call: TRBD1 (5 bases). The source is an adult with COVID-19. The sample was memory CD4+ T cells from PBMCs, cultured in vitro. CDR3 amino acids: CASSRAQELTGELFF. Here the CDR3 DNA reads TGTGCCAGTAGCCGGGCACAGGAGTTGACCGGGGAGCTGTTTTTT.